The 20 T cell receptor beta chains presented below share a single source sample, sequenced in a study of T-cell memory formation after mild COVID-19. One entry per CDR3 protein results from TCRdb running MiXCR on the 5' RACE reads. Here the sample spans 350,000 to 450,000 distinct CDR3 sequences, around 28% being singletons. Sequenced: PBMCs or a T cell subset sorted from them (not recorded which). These TCRs come from an adult woman who had mild COVID-19 (a few samples of this study predate the infection). Cell type and time point are not known.

The genes are TRBV7-9 and TRBJ2-2; D is unclear. The length of the CDR3 is 14 residues. V shed 0 bases and J shed 1 base, with 3 bases lying between them. Germline V CDR1 and CDR2: SEHNR, FQNEAQ (reference sequence). Here the CDR3 DNA reads TGTGCCAGCAGCTTAGCCCAGAACACCGGGGAGCTGTTTTTT. Translated: CASSLAQNTGELFF.

The J gene is TRBJ1-2, the V gene TRBV7-9; D remains unclear. The germline V gene has CDR1 SEHNR and CDR2 FQNEAQ (reference sequence). This CDR3 region has 13 residues. The V end lost 0 bases, the J end lost 8 bases, and 10 bases lay between the germline ends. The CDR3, as DNA: TGTGCCAGCAGCTTAGCATCAGCGGGGGGCTACACCTTC. Protein sequence: CASSLASAGGYTF.

The rearrangement joins TRBV12-3 or TRBV12-4 to TRBJ2-7; D call uncertain. The CDR3 has 12 amino acids. Trimming shortened V by 8 bases and J by 6 bases, and 14 bases separated the two germline ends. DNA of the CDR3: TGTGCCAGCTGCCCAGGCCCGGGCGAGCAGTACTTC. It is translated as CASCPGPGEQYF.

This chain joins TRBV5-1 and TRBJ2-7; D unclear. Germline-derived CDR1 and CDR2 are SGHRS and YFSETQ. CDR3 length: 13 residues. The V and J ends lost 8 bases and 2 bases respectively, with 14 bases between them. The CDR3 sequence: CASGTEAAYEQYF. CDR3 DNA: TGCGCCAGTGGTACAGAAGCCGCCTACGAGCAGTACTTC.

The rearrangement links TRBV18 to TRBJ2-2; possible D gene TRBD1, 6 bases. The V gene lost 4 bases and the J gene lost 6 bases, with 12 bases spanning the gap. This CDR3 has 14 residues. CDR1 KGHSH and CDR2 LQKENI come from the germline V gene. CDR3 nucleotides: TGTGCCAGCTCACTCCGACAGGAACCCGGGGAGCTGTTTTTT. It yields the protein CASSLRQEPGELFF.

Turning to this clonotype: Relative to the germline gene, one junction end is altered; a read error may explain this. The chain is built from TRBV20-1 and TRBJ1-4; D remains ambiguous. The CDR3 consists of 15 residues. Germline V gene lookup returns CDR1 DFQATT and CDR2 SNEGSKA (reference sequence). CDR3 DNA: TGCAGTGCTAGCTCCTCAGGAGGGTGGAATGAAGAACTGTTTTTT. It translates to CSASSSGGWNEELFF.

The rearrangement links TRBV12-3 or TRBV12-4 to TRBJ2-7, with 14 bases lining up with TRBD2. The V gene end was trimmed by 5 bases and the J gene end by 3 bases; junction bases not matched to a gene: 3. The CDR3 is 15 residues long. The DNA of the CDR3 is TGTGCCAGCAGTCCGGGACTAGCGGGAGACTACGAGCAGTACTTC. Its translation: CASSPGLAGDYEQYF.

The chain is built from TRBV2 and TRBJ2-1, with 9 bases identical to TRBD2. After removal of 7 bases from V and 5 bases from J, the junction contained 3 bases not matched to a gene. Germline CDR1 SNHLY, CDR2 FYNNEI. The CDR3 is 13 residues long. CDR3 sequence reads: CASIASGDNEQFF. The CDR3 bases are TGTGCCAGCATAGCTAGCGGGGACAATGAGCAGTTCTTC.

The chain links TRBV9 to TRBJ1-5; D is undetermined. Trimming stripped 4 bases from V and 0 bases from J, with 11 bases between. Germline-derived CDR1 and CDR2 are SGDLS and YYNGEE. CDR3 length: 15 residues. This CDR3 reads CASSPTVGSNQPQHF. The DNA of the CDR3 is TGTGCCAGCAGCCCCACAGTAGGTAGCAATCAGCCCCAGCATTTT.

This chain joins TRBV5-1 and TRBJ2-5; 14 nucleotides line up with TRBD2. V shed 4 bases, J shed 5 bases, and the junction held 13 bases outside the gene matches. The length of the CDR3 is 18 residues. Germline CDR1 reads SGHRS; CDR2 reads YFSETQ. CDR3 nucleotides: TGCGCCAGCAGCCGACCGGGACTAGCGGGGGTTGAGGCGGAGACCCAGTACTTC. Translation gives CASSRPGLAGVEAETQYF. The variable domain in full, completed from reference TRBV5-1 and TRBJ2-5, reads KAGVTQTPRYLIKTRGQQVTLSCSPISGHRSVSWYQQTPGQGLQFLFEYFSETQRNKGNFPGRFSGRQFSNSRSEMNVSTLELGDSALYLCASSRPGLAGVEAETQYFGPGTRLLVL.

This clonotype was seen repeatedly, ten times or more. V and J are TRBV20-1 and TRBJ1-2; 12 nucleotides align to TRBD1. The CDR3 runs to 14 residues. The V and J ends lost 5 bases and 7 bases, in that order; junction bases with no gene match: 8. Germline V gene lookup returns CDR1 DFQATT and CDR2 SNEGSKA (reference sequence). The CDR3 DNA follows: TGCAGTGCTGAACCGGGACAGGGGGCAAGTGGCTACACCTTC. It codes for CSAEPGQGASGYTF.

This clonotype has only a few counts. The rearrangement joins TRBV12-3 or TRBV12-4 to TRBJ1-3; TRBD1 agrees at 7 bases. CDR3 length equals 15 residues. J gave up 4 bases and V 3 bases, and 6 bases lay outside the gene matches. As DNA, the CDR3 is TGTGCCAGCAGTTTGGAAAGGGGGCTGGGAAACACCATATATTTT. Translation gives CASSLERGLGNTIYF.

In DNA, the CDR3 is TGCAGTGCTAGAGCCGGGACAGGGTACTATGGCTACACCTTC. This gives the protein CSARAGTGYYGYTF. The V call is TRBV20-1, the J call TRBJ1-2, with 9 positions matching TRBD1. Germline assignment: CDR1 DFQATT and CDR2 SNEGSKA (reference sequence). J was trimmed by 3 bases and V by 1 base; bases with no gene match: 3. CDR3 size: 14 residues.

This clonotype was counted between two and nine times. The chain combines TRBV20-1 with TRBJ2-1; 10 bases line up with TRBD2. Per germline, CDR1 DFQATT and CDR2 SNEGSKA (reference sequence). The trim removed 3 bases at V and 3 bases at J, leaving 5 bases unmatched. CDR3 length: 15 amino acids. The chain's CDR3 is CSARVTSGIYNEQFF. CDR3 DNA: TGCAGTGCTAGGGTTACTAGCGGGATCTACAATGAGCAGTTCTTC.

The chain is built from TRBV6-1 and TRBJ1-6; TRBD1 agrees at 8 bases. From germline, CDR1 is MNHNS and CDR2 SASEGT. V shed 10 bases and J 6 bases; nucleotides not matched to a gene: 8. This CDR3 spans 14 amino acids. The CDR3 here is CATGQGGGNSPLHF. CDR3 DNA: TGTGCCACCGGACAGGGAGGGGGTAATTCACCCCTCCACTTT.

The chain is built from TRBV14 and TRBJ2-3; 11 bases line up with TRBD2. CDR3 length: 16 amino acids. Trimming removed 5 bases from V and 5 bases from J; junction bases left unmatched: 9. Germline values: CDR1 SGHDN, CDR2 FVKESK. The CDR3 DNA sequence: TGTGCCAGCAGCACCCGACTAGCGGGAATTGGAGATACGCAGTATTTT. Its protein is CASSTRLAGIGDTQYF.

V usage is TRBV2 and J usage is TRBJ2-7; TRBD2 matches at 11 bases. CDR1 is SNHLY, CDR2 FYNNEI, per germline. The CDR3 is 14 residues long. V shed 4 bases and J 1 base; nucleotides not matched to a gene: 0. The CDR3 DNA is TGTGCCAGCAGTGGACTAGCGGGATCCTACGAGCAGTACTTC. As protein: CASSGLAGSYEQYF.

This chain links TRBV29-1 with TRBJ2-7, with a weak D call TRBD1 (5 bases). V was pared by 0 bases and J by 4 bases, with 13 bases between. There are 14 residues in the CDR3. The germline V gene encodes CDR1 SQVTM and CDR2 ANQGSEA. The DNA for the CDR3 is TGCAGCGTTGAAGATCGCCAGGGTGGATACGAGCAGTACTTC. Translating it yields CSVEDRQGGYEQYF.

This clonotype was seen more than once but under ten times. This chain links TRBV5-1 with TRBJ2-6; the match to TRBD1 covers 11 bases. Germline values: CDR1 SGHRS, CDR2 YFSETQ. V lost 0 bases to trimming and J lost 2 bases; unmatched junction nucleotides: 4. The CDR3 runs 18 residues. DNA for the CDR3: TGCGCCAGCAGCTTGGGGACAGGGGGCGCCGCTGGGGCCAACGTCCTGACTTTC. Its protein product is CASSLGTGGAAGANVLTF.

The chain couples TRBV5-1 to TRBJ2-4; a weak D match, TRBD1 (6 bases). V gave up 0 bases and J gave up 6 bases, with 16 bases separating them. Per the germline V gene, CDR1 is SGHRS and CDR2 is YFSETQ. The CDR3 contains 16 residues. The CDR3 DNA sequence: TGCGCCAGCAGCTTGGTGGCAGGGGATTATAGAAACATTCAGTACTTC. As protein: CASSLVAGDYRNIQYF.